This is a list of T cell receptor beta chains from one sample in a study of PD-L1 blockade in urothelial cancer. Sequencing used immunoSEQ multiplex PCR; TCRdb keeps in-frame clones, though not all of them. The sample carries 95,000 to 150,000 clones, roughly 83% recorded once. The material sequenced was PBMCs, taken around atezolizumab (anti-PD-L1) treatment. These receptors came from a man aged 50 or older with urothelial cancer. The CDR3 runs from the conserved cysteine through the conserved F or W. A D gene is named only where the DNA matches it firmly. Some rows mark clone size as missing; the rest say once, few, many or name a class of expanded clone.

v_gene,d_gene,abundance,j_gene,CDR3aa,CDR3nt
TRBV9,NA,NA,TRBJ2-5,CASSVAISGRGLETQYF,TGTGCCAGCAGCGTAGCTATTAGCGGTAGGGGCCTAGAGACCCAGTACTTC
TRBV27,TRBD2,once,TRBJ2-1,CASALTSVNEQFF,TGTGCCAGCGCATTGACTAGCGTCAATGAGCAGTTCTTC
TRBV6-1,NA,once,TRBJ2-7,CASRLLGGSYEQYF,TGTGCCAGCAGGCTCCTAGGAGGGTCCTACGAGCAGTACTTC
TRBV5-6,TRBD2,NA,TRBJ2-3,CASSLVGLAGTDTQYF,TGTGCCAGCAGCTTGGTGGGACTAGCGGGCACAGATACGCAGTATTTT
TRBV11-2,NA,few,TRBJ2-2,CASNLLATGELFF,TGTGCCAGCAACCTACTAGCTACCGGGGAGCTGTTTTTT
TRBV6-1,TRBD2,NA,TRBJ2-1,CASKTSGAYNEQFF,TGTGCCAGCAAGACTAGCGGGGCCTACAATGAGCAGTTCTTC
TRBV5-1,NA,NA,TRBJ2-7,CASSLDAGEYEQYF,TGCGCCAGCAGCTTGGATGCAGGGGAATACGAGCAGTACTTC
TRBV6-5,TRBD2,NA,TRBJ2-7,CASSARSGGYEQYF,TGTGCCAGCAGTGCCCGTAGCGGGGGGTACGAGCAGTACTTC
TRBV18,NA,once,TRBJ1-1,CASSGQMNTEAFF,TGTGCCAGCTCGGGGCAGATGAACACTGAAGCTTTCTTT
TRBV18,TRBD1,once,TRBJ1-5,CASSPGTDQPQHF,TGTGCCAGCTCGCCCGGGACAGATCAGCCCCAGCATTTT
TRBV5-4,NA,NA,TRBJ2-2,CASTSGRGGTGELFF,TGTGCCAGCACCTCCGGAAGGGGTGGCACCGGGGAGCTGTTTTTT
TRBV19,NA,NA,TRBJ1-1,CATRAGNTEAFF,TGTGCCACCCGAGCAGGAAACACTGAAGCTTTCTTT
TRBV5-1,NA,NA,TRBJ2-7,CASSLSGGNYEQYF,TGCGCCAGCAGCTTGTCGGGGGGCAACTACGAGCAGTACTTC
TRBV2,TRBD2,NA,TRBJ2-7,CASSDPGLPVNSYEQYF,TGTGCCAGCAGTGATCCGGGACTACCCGTAAACTCCTACGAGCAGTACTTC
TRBV6-5,NA,few,TRBJ1-2,CASRVGYGYTF,TGTGCCAGCCGGGTAGGCTATGGCTACACCTTC
TRBV28,NA,NA,TRBJ2-7,CASRPPPGDYEQYF,TGTGCCAGCAGACCTCCCCCGGGGGACTACGAGCAGTACTTC
TRBV7-9,NA,NA,TRBJ1-4,CASSRRPFGGDNEKLFF,TGTGCCAGCAGCCGAAGGCCGTTCGGGGGGGATAATGAAAAACTGTTTTTT
TRBV5-1,NA,NA,TRBJ2-1,CASSLETTQNEQFF,TGCGCCAGCAGCCTTGAGACTACCCAGAATGAGCAGTTCTTC
TRBV6-1,TRBD1,many,TRBJ1-5,CASSDVAGGSQPQHF,TGTGCCAGCAGTGATGTTGCAGGGGGTAGTCAGCCCCAGCATTTT
TRBV4-2,NA,NA,TRBJ1-6,CASSQARDIVSPLHF,TGTGCCAGCAGCCAAGCTAGGGACATCGTTTCACCCCTCCACTTT
TRBV11-3,NA,few,TRBJ2-2,CASSLDFTGELFF,TGTGCCAGCAGCTTAGACTTTACCGGGGAGCTGTTTTTT
TRBV28,NA,NA,TRBJ1-2,CASSLNNGINYGYTF,TGTGCCAGCAGTTTAAATAACGGGATTAACTATGGCTACACCTTC
TRBV6-1,TRBD1,NA,TRBJ1-5,CASSGDRVVQPQHF,TGTGCCAGCAGTGGGGACAGGGTGGTTCAGCCCCAGCATTTT
TRBV28,NA,NA,TRBJ1-2,CASRGGADQLNYGYTF,TGTGCCAGCAGAGGGGGGGCAGACCAACTTAACTATGGCTACACCTTC
TRBV28,NA,NA,TRBJ1-4,CASLDLRTVNEKLFF,TGTGCCAGCCTCGATCTCCGGACAGTTAATGAAAAACTGTTTTTT
TRBV19,TRBD1,NA,TRBJ1-1,CASTLTGVQNTEAFF,TGTGCCAGTACCCTGACAGGGGTCCAGAACACTGAAGCTTTCTTT
TRBV19,TRBD2,NA,TRBJ2-7,CASSQTSGRSYEQYF,TGTGCCAGTAGTCAGACTAGCGGGAGATCCTACGAGCAGTACTTC
TRBV7-9,NA,NA,TRBJ2-2,CASSTFRQGSNTGELFF,TGTGCCAGCAGCACCTTCAGGCAGGGCAGTAACACCGGGGAGCTGTTTTTT
TRBV19,NA,NA,TRBJ2-1,CASSILAYSSYNEQFF,TGTGCCAGTAGTATACTAGCCTATAGCTCCTACAATGAGCAGTTCTTC
TRBV10-3,TRBD1,NA,TRBJ1-2,CAISDAGGLNGYTF,TGTGCCATCAGTGATGCAGGGGGCCTCAATGGCTACACCTTC
TRBV7-2,NA,NA,TRBJ1-2,CASSLSGVGGYTF,TGTGCCAGCAGCTTATCCGGGGTCGGGGGCTACACCTTC
TRBV6-5,NA,NA,TRBJ2-5,CASSYRGYQETQYF,TGTGCCAGCAGTTACAGGGGGTATCAAGAGACCCAGTACTTC
TRBV27,NA,NA,TRBJ2-2,CASSLYGTNTGELFF,TGTGCCAGCAGTTTATACGGGACGAACACCGGGGAGCTGTTTTTT
TRBV5-1,TRBD2,NA,TRBJ2-1,CASSLGTSGNEQFF,TGCGCCAGCAGCTTGGGGACTAGCGGCAATGAGCAGTTCTTC
TRBV28,TRBD2,NA,TRBJ2-7,CASSLPSGGTYEQYF,TGTGCCAGCAGTTTGCCTAGCGGAGGAACCTACGAGCAGTACTTC
TRBV4-1,NA,NA,TRBJ2-3,CASSQTNTGGITDTQYF,TGCGCCAGCAGCCAAACAAACACCGGCGGGATCACAGATACGCAGTATTTT
TRBV6-1,TRBD2,NA,TRBJ2-3,CASRLAGDADTQYF,TGTGCCAGCAGATTAGCGGGAGATGCAGATACGCAGTATTTT
TRBV27,TRBD1,NA,TRBJ2-6,CASSWRLRDRATSGANVLTF,TGTGCCAGCAGCTGGCGCCTCCGGGACAGGGCAACCTCTGGGGCCAACGTCCTGACTTTC
TRBV5-6,TRBD1,NA,TRBJ1-6,CASSPWDRNSPLHF,TGTGCCAGCAGCCCCTGGGACAGAAATTCACCCCTCCACTTT
TRBV6-6,NA,once,TRBJ2-1,CASSYIGSQSYNEQFF,TGTGCCAGCAGTTACATCGGTAGCCAGTCCTACAATGAGCAGTTCTTC
TRBV6-1,NA,NA,TRBJ1-4,CASRVRDLEKLFF,TGTGCCAGCAGGGTCAGGGATCTTGAAAAACTGTTTTTT
TRBV5-8,TRBD2,NA,TRBJ2-2,CASSLGAGANTGELFF,TGTGCCAGCAGCTTGGGGGCGGGAGCTAACACCGGGGAGCTGTTTTTT
TRBV7-2,TRBD1,NA,TRBJ2-7,CASSIRQTGASYEQYF,TGTGCCAGCAGTATACGACAGACAGGGGCCTCCTACGAGCAGTACTTC
TRBV19,TRBD1,NA,TRBJ1-2,CASSTGQGGYGYTF,TGTGCCAGTAGTACTGGACAGGGAGGCTATGGCTACACCTTC
TRBV14,NA,NA,TRBJ2-7,CASSQDRRQVYEQYF,TGTGCCAGCAGCCAAGATCGGCGACAGGTCTACGAGCAGTACTTC
TRBV7-3,TRBD1,NA,TRBJ2-7,CASSSPPDRGNLLWAYEQYF,TGTGCCAGCAGCTCACCGCCTGACAGGGGAAACCTCCTATGGGCCTACGAGCAGTACTTC
TRBV28,NA,NA,TRBJ2-2,CASSPDVTRNTGELFF,TGTGCCAGCAGCCCCGACGTCACTAGGAACACCGGGGAGCTGTTTTTT
TRBV5-5,NA,once,TRBJ1-1,CASSLDRLNTEAFF,TGTGCCAGCAGCTTGGACAGACTGAACACTGAAGCTTTCTTT
TRBV6-4,NA,NA,TRBJ1-6,CASSDGAYSPLHF,TGTGCCAGCAGTGACGGAGCCTATTCACCCCTCCACTTT
TRBV19,TRBD2,NA,TRBJ2-7,CASSTQLAGGFYEQYF,TGTGCCAGTAGTACCCAACTAGCGGGAGGATTCTACGAGCAGTACTTC
TRBV7-2,TRBD1,NA,TRBJ2-2,CASSFTGTANTGELFF,TGTGCCAGCAGCTTCACCGGGACAGCAAACACCGGGGAGCTGTTTTTT
TRBV9,TRBD1,NA,TRBJ2-7,CASSVDRGFAYEQYF,TGTGCCAGCAGCGTAGACAGGGGCTTCGCCTACGAGCAGTACTTC
TRBV27,TRBD2,NA,TRBJ2-7,CASSLGLAGSEEQYF,TGTGCCAGCAGTTTAGGACTAGCGGGATCGGAAGAGCAGTACTTC
TRBV15,TRBD1,NA,TRBJ2-2,CATSRVPQGAHGGELFF,TGTGCCACCAGCAGAGTCCCCCAGGGGGCGCATGGCGGGGAGCTGTTTTTT
TRBV28,NA,NA,TRBJ1-2,CASSFVAKGYTF,TGTGCCAGCAGTTTCGTGGCAAAGGGCTACACCTTC